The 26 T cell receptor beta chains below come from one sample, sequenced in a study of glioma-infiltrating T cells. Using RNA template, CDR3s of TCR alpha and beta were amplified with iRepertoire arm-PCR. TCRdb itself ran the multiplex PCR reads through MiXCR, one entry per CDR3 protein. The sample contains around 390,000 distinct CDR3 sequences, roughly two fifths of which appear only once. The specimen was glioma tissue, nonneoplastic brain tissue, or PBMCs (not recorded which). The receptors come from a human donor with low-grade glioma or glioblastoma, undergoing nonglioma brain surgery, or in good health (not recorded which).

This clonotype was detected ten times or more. The CDR3 loop reads CASSPYRGGTPYEQYF. The CDR3 DNA is TGTGCCAGCAGCCCTTATAGGGGGGGAACCCCCTACGAGCAGTACTTC. This rearrangement joins TRBV27 to TRBJ2-7; D might be TRBD2 (7 bases). Between the trimmed V and J ends, which lost 6 bases and 2 bases, there was a span of 20 bases. CDR1 and CDR2 (germline): MNHEY, SMNVEV (reference sequence). The CDR3 is made up of 16 amino acids.

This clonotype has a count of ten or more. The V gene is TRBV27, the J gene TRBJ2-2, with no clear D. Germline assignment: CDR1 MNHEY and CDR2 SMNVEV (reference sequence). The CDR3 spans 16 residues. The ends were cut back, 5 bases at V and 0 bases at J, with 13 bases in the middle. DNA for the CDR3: TGTGCCAGCAGTAGTATAGGGTTCGCGAACACCGGGGAGCTGTTTTTT. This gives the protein CASSSIGFANTGELFF.

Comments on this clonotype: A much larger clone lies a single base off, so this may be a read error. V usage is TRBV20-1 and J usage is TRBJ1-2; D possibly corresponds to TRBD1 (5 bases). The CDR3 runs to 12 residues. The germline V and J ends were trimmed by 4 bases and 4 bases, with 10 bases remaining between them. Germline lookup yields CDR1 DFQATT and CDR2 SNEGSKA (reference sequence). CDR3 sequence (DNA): TGCAGTGCTATCGGGACCTCCTATGGCTACACCTTC. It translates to CSAIGTSYGYTF.

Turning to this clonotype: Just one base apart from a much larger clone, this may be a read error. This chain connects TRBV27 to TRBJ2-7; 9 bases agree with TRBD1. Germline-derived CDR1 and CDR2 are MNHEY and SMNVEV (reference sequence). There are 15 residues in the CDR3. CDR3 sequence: CASSPPGTGSYQQYF. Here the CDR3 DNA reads TGTGCCAGCAGTCCACCCGGGACAGGGTCCTACCAGCAGTACTTC.

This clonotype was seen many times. In DNA, the CDR3 is TGTGCCAGCAGTCGGACGGATACTTTCTATGGCTACACCTTC. It specifies CASSRTDTFYGYTF. This chain uses TRBV28 with TRBJ1-2, with D uncertain. V was shortened by 5 bases and J by 4 bases, with 14 bases between the two germline ends. The length of the CDR3 is 14 residues. Per germline, CDR1 MDHEN and CDR2 SYDVKM.

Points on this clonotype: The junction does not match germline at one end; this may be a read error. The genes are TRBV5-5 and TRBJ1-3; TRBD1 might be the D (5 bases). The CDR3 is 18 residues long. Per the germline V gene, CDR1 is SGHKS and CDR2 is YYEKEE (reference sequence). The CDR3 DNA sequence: TGCGCCAGCAGCTTGGACCTTAGGAGACCAGGGTCTGGAAACACCATATATTTT. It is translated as CASSLDLRRPGSGNTIYF.

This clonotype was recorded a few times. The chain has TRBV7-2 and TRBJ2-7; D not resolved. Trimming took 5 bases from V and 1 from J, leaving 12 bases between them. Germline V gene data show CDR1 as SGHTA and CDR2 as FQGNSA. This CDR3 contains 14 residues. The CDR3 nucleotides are TGTGCCAGCAGCCAAATACGGGCTTCCTACGAGCAGTACTTC. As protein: CASSQIRASYEQYF.

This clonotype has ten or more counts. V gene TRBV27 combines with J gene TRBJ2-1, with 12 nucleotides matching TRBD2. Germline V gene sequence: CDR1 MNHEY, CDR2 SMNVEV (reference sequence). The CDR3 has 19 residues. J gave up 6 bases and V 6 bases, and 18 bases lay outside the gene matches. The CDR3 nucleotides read TGTGCCAGCAGCCGTTTTAAGGGAATGACTAGCGGGAGTTCCAATGAGCAGTTCTTC. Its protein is CASSRFKGMTSGSSNEQFF.

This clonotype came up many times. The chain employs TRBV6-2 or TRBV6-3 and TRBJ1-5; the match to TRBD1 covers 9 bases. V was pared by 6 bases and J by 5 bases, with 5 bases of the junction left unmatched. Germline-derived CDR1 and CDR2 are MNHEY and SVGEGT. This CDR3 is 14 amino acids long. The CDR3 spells CASRLRQGDQPQHF. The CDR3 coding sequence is TGTGCCAGCAGACTCAGACAGGGGGATCAGCCCCAGCATTTT.

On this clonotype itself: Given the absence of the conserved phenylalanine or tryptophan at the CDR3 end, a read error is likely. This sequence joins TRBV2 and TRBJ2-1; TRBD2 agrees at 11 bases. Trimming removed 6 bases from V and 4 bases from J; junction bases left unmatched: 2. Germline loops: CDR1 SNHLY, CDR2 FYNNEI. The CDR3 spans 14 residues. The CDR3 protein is CASRGTSGYNEQFL. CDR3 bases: TGTGCCAGCAGAGGGACTAGCGGTTACAATGAGCAGTTCCTC.

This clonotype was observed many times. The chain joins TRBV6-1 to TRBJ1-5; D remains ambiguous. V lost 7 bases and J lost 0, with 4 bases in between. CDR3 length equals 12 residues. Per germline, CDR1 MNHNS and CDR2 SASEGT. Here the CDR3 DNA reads TGTGCCAGCAAGGGTAGCAATCAGCCCCAGCATTTT. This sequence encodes CASKGSNQPQHF.

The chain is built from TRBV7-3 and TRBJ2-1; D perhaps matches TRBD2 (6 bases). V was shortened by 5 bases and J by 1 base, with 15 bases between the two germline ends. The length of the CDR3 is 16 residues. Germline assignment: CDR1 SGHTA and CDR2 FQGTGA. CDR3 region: CASSPPGVQSYNEQFF. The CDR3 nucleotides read TGTGCCAGCAGCCCCCCGGGGGTACAGTCCTACAATGAGCAGTTCTTC. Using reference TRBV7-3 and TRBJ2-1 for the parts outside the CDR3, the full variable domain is GAGVSQTPSNKVTEKGKYVELRCDPISGHTALYWYRQSLGQGPEFLIYFQGTGAADDSGLPNDRFFAVRPEGSVSTLKIQRTERGDSAVYLCASSPPGVQSYNEQFFGPGTRLTVL.

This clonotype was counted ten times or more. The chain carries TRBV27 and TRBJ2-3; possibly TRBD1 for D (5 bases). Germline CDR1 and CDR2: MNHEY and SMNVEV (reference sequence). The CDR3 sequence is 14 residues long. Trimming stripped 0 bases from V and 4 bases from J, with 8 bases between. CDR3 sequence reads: CASSLSRAADTQYF. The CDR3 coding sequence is TGTGCCAGCAGTTTATCCAGGGCGGCAGATACGCAGTATTTT.

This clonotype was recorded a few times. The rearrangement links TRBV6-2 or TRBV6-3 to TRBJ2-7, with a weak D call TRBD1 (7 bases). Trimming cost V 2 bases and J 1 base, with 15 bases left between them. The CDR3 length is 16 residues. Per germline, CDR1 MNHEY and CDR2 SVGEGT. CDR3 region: CASSYRRGAQSYEQYF. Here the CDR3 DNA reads TGTGCCAGCAGTTACCGCAGGGGGGCCCAGTCCTACGAGCAGTACTTC.

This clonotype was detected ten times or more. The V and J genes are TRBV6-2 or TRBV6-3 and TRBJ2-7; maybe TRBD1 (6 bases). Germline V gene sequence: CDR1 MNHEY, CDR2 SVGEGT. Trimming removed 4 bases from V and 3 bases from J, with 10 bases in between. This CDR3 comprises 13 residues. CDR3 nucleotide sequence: TGTGCCAGCAGTTTTTTCAGGGGCTACGAGCAGTACTTC. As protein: CASSFFRGYEQYF.

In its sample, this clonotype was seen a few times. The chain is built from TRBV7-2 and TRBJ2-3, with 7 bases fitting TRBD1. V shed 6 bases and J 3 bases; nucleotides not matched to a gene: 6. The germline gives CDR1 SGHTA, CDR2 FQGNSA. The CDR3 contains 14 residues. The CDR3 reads CASSPDRATDTQYF. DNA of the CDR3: TGTGCCAGCAGTCCCGACAGGGCAACAGATACGCAGTATTTT.

The CDR3 coding sequence is TGTGCCAGCAGCTTAGCGGGGGACGAGCAGTACTTC. Residues: CASSLAGDEQYF. The chain employs TRBV7-9 and TRBJ2-7, with D perhaps TRBD1 or TRBD2 (5 bases each). The germline gives CDR1 SEHNR, CDR2 FQNEAQ (reference sequence). The CDR3 extends over 12 amino acids. The V end lost 0 bases, the J end lost 5 bases, and 5 bases lay between the germline ends.

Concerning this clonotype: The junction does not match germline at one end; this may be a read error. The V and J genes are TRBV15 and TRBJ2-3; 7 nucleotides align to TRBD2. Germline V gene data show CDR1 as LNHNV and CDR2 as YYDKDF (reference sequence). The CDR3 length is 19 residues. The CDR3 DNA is TGTGCCGCCAGCAGAGCACTAGCGACTTTTAACCCTAGCACAGATACGCAGTATTTT. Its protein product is CAASRALATFNPSTDTQYF.

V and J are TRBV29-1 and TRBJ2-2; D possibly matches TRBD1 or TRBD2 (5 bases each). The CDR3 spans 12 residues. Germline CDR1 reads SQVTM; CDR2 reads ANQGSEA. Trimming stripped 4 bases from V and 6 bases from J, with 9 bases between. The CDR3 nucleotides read TGCAGCGTTGTGGGGGTTCCCGGGGAGCTGTTTTTT. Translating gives CSVVGVPGELFF.

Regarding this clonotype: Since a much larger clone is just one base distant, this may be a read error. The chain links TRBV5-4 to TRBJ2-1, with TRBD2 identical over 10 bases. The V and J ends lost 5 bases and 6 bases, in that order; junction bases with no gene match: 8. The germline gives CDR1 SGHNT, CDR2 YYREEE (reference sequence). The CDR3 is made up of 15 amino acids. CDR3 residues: CASRTGLACSNEQFF. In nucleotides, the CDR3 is TGTGCCAGCAGAACGGGACTAGCGTGCTCCAATGAGCAGTTCTTC.

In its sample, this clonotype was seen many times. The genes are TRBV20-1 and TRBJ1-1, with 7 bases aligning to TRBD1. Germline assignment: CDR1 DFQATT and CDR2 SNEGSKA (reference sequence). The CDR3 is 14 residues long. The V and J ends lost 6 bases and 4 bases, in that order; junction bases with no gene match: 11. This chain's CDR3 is CSATTGAFITEAFF. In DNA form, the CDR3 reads TGCAGTGCAACAACAGGGGCCTTCATCACTGAAGCTTTCTTT.

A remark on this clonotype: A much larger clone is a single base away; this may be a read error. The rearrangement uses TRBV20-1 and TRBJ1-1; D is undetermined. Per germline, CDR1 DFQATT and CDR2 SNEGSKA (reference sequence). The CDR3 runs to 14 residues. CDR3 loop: CSARVAGSNTETFF. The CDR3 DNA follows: TGCAGTGCTAGAGTGGCGGGGAGCAACACTGAAACTTTCTTT.

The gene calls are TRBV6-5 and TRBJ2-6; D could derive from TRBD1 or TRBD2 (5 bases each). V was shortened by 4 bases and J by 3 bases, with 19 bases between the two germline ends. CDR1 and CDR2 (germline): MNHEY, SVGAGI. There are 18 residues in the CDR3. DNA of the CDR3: TGTGCCAGCAGTTTGAGGCCTGGGGGATCTTTTGGGGCCAACGTCCTGACTTTC. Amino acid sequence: CASSLRPGGSFGANVLTF.

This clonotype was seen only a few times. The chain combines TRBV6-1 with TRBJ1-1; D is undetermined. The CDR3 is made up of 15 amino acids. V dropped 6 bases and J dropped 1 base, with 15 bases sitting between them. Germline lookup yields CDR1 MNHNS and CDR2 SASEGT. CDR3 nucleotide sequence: TGTGCCAGCAGCAGAAGGTCCCACACGAACACTGAAGCTTTCTTT. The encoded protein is CASSRRSHTNTEAFF.

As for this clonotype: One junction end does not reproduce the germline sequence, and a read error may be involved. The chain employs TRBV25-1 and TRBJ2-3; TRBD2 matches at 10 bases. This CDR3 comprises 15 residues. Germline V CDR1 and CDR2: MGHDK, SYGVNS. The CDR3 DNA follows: TGTGCCAACAGTGACTCTAGCGGGAGCACAGGTACGCAGTATTTT. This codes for CANSDSSGSTGTQYF.

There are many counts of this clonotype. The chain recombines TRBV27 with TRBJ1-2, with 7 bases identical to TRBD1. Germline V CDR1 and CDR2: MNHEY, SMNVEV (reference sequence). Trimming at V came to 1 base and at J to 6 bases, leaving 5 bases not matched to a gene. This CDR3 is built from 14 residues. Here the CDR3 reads CASSLFGQANGYTF. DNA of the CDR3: TGTGCCAGCAGTTTATTCGGACAGGCCAATGGCTACACCTTC.